This T cell receptor beta chain came from a study of blood T cell repertoires in COVID-19. Original processing notes: It was from reference gene primer amplification that nucleated cell counts were estimated. Profiling relied on immunoSEQ multiplex PCR, and the TCRdb table lists in-frame clones only, not all of them. The V and J calls and clone size are taken from that table; D and trimming were inferred from the DNA. The sample includes tens of thousands of clones, 86% of them seen just once. Germline CDR1 and CDR2: LGHDT and YNNKEL (reference sequence). J was trimmed by 5 bases and V by 2 bases; bases with no gene match: 2. There are 14 residues in the CDR3.

This sequence joins TRBV3-1 (or the pseudogene TRBV3-2) and TRBJ1-1; 10 positions agree with TRBD1. The TCR comes from a man aged 45-65 years with active or convalescent COVID-19. The sequencing sample was made of peripheral blood. CDR3 nucleotide sequence: TGTGCCAGCAGCCAACCGGACAGGGGGACTGAAGCTTTCTTT. Amino acid sequence: CASSQPDRGTEAFF.